A single TCR beta chain is shown here with its context. Method: immunoSEQ multiplex PCR; TCRdb's copy keeps in-frame clones and lacks some. The repertoire holds around 85,000 clones, with roughly nine tenths as singletons. The sample originates from a study of T cell changes during pregnancy in multiple sclerosis. The CDR3 runs 15 residues. Trimming took 4 bases from V and 2 from J, leaving 13 bases between them. CDR1 MGHRA and CDR2 YSYEKL come from the germline V gene. The sample was PBMCs, taken in the first trimester of pregnancy. The sequence was collected from a female donor in good health, serving as a control in a pregnancy study. Some clones in this sample may be carry-over from other donors' samples. This sequence joins TRBV4-1 and TRBJ2-3; a possible D gene is TRBD2 (5 bases). This CDR3 reads CASSRMRATTDTQYF. CDR3 sequence (DNA): TGCGCCAGCAGCCGTATGAGGGCCACCACAGATACGCAGTATTTT.